The 18 T cell receptor beta chains reported below all come from one sample, sequenced in a study of blood T cell repertoires in COVID-19. This table comes from immunoSEQ multiplex PCR, and its TCRdb copy is limited to in-frame clones, with some not included. The sample shows roughly 140,000 clones, roughly 80% of them seen only once. Sequencing was done on a sample of peripheral blood. These receptors were collected from an elderly woman in a cohort sampled during active or convalescent COVID-19.

This clone occurred a few times. V usage is TRBV19 and J usage is TRBJ2-1; 13 bases match TRBD2. CDR1 is LNHDA, CDR2 SQIVND, per germline (reference sequence). The J segment lost 0 bases and the V segment lost 6 bases, leaving 2 bases of the junction unmatched. The CDR3 loop spans 16 amino acids. The CDR3 DNA reads TGTGCCAGTAGGGGACTAGCGGGGAGCTCCTACAATGAGCAGTTCTTC. Translating it yields CASRGLAGSSYNEQFF.

The chain is built from TRBV18 and TRBJ2-1; 9 nucleotides line up with TRBD2. The CDR3 loop spans 15 amino acids. Per germline, CDR1 KGHSH and CDR2 LQKENI. The ends lost 3 bases at V and 1 base at J; junction bases unmatched: 1. CDR3 nucleotide sequence: TGTGCCAGCTCACCGGGACTAGCTTCCTACAATGAGCAGTTCTTC. Translated: CASSPGLASYNEQFF. The whole variable domain, remainder taken from reference TRBV18 and TRBJ2-1, is NAGVMQNPRHLVRRRGQEARLRCSPMKGHSHVYWYRQLPEEGLKFMVYLQKENIIDESGMPKERFSAEFPKEGPSILRIQQVVRGDSAAYFCASSPGLASYNEQFFGPGTRLTVL.

The chain is built from TRBV24-1 and TRBJ1-6; 7 bases are a match to TRBD1. Germline CDR1 is KGHDR and CDR2 is SFDVKD. V trimming: 12 bases; J trimming: 4 bases; junction bases outside the gene matches: 5. This CDR3 comprises 13 residues. The CDR3: CAVGDSYNSPLHF. The CDR3 region has the DNA TGTGCCGTTGGGGACAGTTATAATTCACCCCTCCACTTT.

The genes are TRBV7-6 and TRBJ2-3, with 7 bases fitting TRBD2. V gave up 0 bases and J gave up 3 bases; unmatched junction bases: 9. The CDR3 consists of 17 residues. CDR1 SGHVS and CDR2 FNYEAQ come from the germline V gene. CDR3: CASSLAPGGMRTDTQYF. For the CDR3, the DNA is TGTGCCAGCAGCTTAGCCCCCGGGGGGATGAGGACAGATACGCAGTATTTT.

This chain links TRBV5-1 with TRBJ2-2; 7 bases are a match to TRBD1. There are 16 residues in the CDR3. The germline gives CDR1 SGHRS, CDR2 YFSETQ. V was pared by 2 bases and J by 5 bases, with 9 bases of the junction left unmatched. The CDR3 loop is CASSLFTGDGTGELFF. In DNA, the CDR3 is TGCGCCAGCAGCTTATTCACAGGGGATGGGACCGGGGAGCTGTTTTTT.

J is TRBJ2-4 and V is TRBV9; 10 bases align to TRBD1. The CDR3 has 14 residues. J was trimmed by 5 bases and V by 3 bases; bases with no gene match: 2. Germline V lookup: CDR1 SGDLS, CDR2 YYNGEE. CDR3 sequence reads: CASSAGQGENIQYF. The CDR3 nucleotides are TGTGCCAGCAGCGCCGGACAGGGGGAAAACATTCAGTACTTC.

The chain uses TRBV30 and TRBJ1-4; 8 positions match TRBD1. Losses at the gene ends were 3 bases for V and 7 bases for J; bases not matched to a gene: 7. The CDR3 is made up of 14 amino acids. The germline CDR1 and CDR2 sequences are GTSNPN and SVGIG (reference sequence). In DNA, the CDR3 is TGTGCCTGGAGGGCCGGGACAGGTGGTGAAAAACTGTTTTTT. This translates into CAWRAGTGGEKLFF.

V gene TRBV4-1 combines with J gene TRBJ1-6; 12 bases line up with TRBD1. CDR3 length: 19 amino acids. V dropped 0 bases and J dropped 7; count of bases not matched to a gene: 10. Germline V gene data show CDR1 as MGHRA and CDR2 as YSYEKL. The CDR3 region has the DNA TGCGCCAGCAGCCAAGATCCCGGGACAGGGGGCTCGGTAAATTCACCCCTCCACTTT. It encodes CASSQDPGTGGSVNSPLHF.

This chain uses TRBV28 with TRBJ2-7; D gene uncertain. V was cut by 2 bases and J by 2 bases, with 7 bases left in between. There are 13 residues in the CDR3. Germline CDR1 is MDHEN and CDR2 is SYDVKM. CDR3 residues: CASSLGVTYEQYV. The CDR3 nucleotides are TGTGCCAGCAGTTTAGGAGTAACCTACGAGCAGTACGTC.

The V gene is TRBV18, the J gene TRBJ1-2; D remains ambiguous. Germline-derived CDR1 and CDR2 are KGHSH and LQKENI. The V and J ends lost 6 bases and 1 base respectively, with 15 bases between them. This CDR3 is 15 amino acids long. The CDR3 nucleotides read TGTGCCAGCTCCCGCAGAGGGCAATTTAACTATGGCTACACCTTC. Protein: CASSRRGQFNYGYTF.

Here the CDR3 DNA reads TGTGCCAGCAGCTTGCAGACAGTCCGAGGCACCATATATTTT. Translating gives CASSLQTVRGTIYF. The rearrangement links TRBV7-2 to TRBJ1-3; D possibly corresponds to TRBD1 (5 bases). The CDR3 has 14 amino acids. CDR1 is SGHTA and CDR2 is FQGNSA in the germline V gene. The V gene lost 3 bases and the J gene lost 9 bases, with 15 bases spanning the gap.

The chain joins TRBV23-1 to TRBJ1-1, with a possible D match to TRBD1 (5 bases). TRBV23-1 is an open reading frame, and its role is uncertain. Trimming took 0 bases from V and 2 from J, leaving 10 bases between them. This CDR3 has 15 residues. CDR3 nucleotides: TGCGCCAGCAGTCAATCGCGGCAGGGTAACACTGAAGCTTTCTTT. Residues: CASSQSRQGNTEAFF.

This chain uses TRBV2 with TRBJ1-6; TRBD1 matches 11 bases. V lost 4 bases and J lost 9; bases outside the gene matches: 5. CDR1 and CDR2 from the germline V gene are SNHLY and FYNNEI. This CDR3 spans 15 amino acids. The CDR3 coding sequence is TGTGCCAGCAGTGTTCGGACAGGGGGCGGTTCACCCCTCCACTTT. This gives the protein CASSVRTGGGSPLHF.

The rearrangement uses TRBV2 and TRBJ2-1, with 8 bases matching TRBD2. The germline V gene has CDR1 SNHLY and CDR2 FYNNEI. This CDR3 has 15 amino acids. V lost 7 bases, J lost 1 base, and 6 bases stayed unmatched. CDR3 sequence reads: CASNSGTSSYNEQFF. The CDR3 DNA is TGTGCCAGCAACTCCGGGACTAGTTCCTACAATGAGCAGTTCTTC.

In this sample, this clone turned up a few times. The chain carries TRBV19 and TRBJ2-7, with TRBD1 matching over 12 bases. The CDR3 spans 15 residues. Germline values: CDR1 LNHDA, CDR2 SQIVND (reference sequence). The junction had 4 bases not matched to a gene; V was cut back by 3 bases and J by 4 bases. As DNA, the CDR3 is TGTGCCAGTAGTATGGAGGGACAGGGGGCTTACGAGCAGTACTTC. Translating it yields CASSMEGQGAYEQYF.

This clone is medium-sized in the sample. The chain carries TRBV28 and TRBJ2-1, with 10 bases identical to TRBD1. Unmatched junction bases numbered 9, after V lost 3 bases and J lost 7 bases. This CDR3 has 16 amino acids. CDR1 and CDR2 (germline): MDHEN, SYDVKM. CDR3 residues: CASSFGTGDGGNEQFF. DNA of the CDR3: TGTGCCAGCAGTTTCGGGACAGGGGATGGGGGAAATGAGCAGTTCTTC.

This chain links TRBV29-1 with TRBJ1-2; possibly TRBD1 for D (5 bases). Germline CDR1 is SQVTM and CDR2 is ANQGSEA. Trimming shortened V by 3 bases and J by 7 bases, and 9 bases separated the two germline ends. The CDR3 is made up of 11 amino acids. The CDR3 reads CSVELQGGYTF. CDR3 coding DNA: TGCAGCGTTGAGTTGCAGGGTGGCTACACCTTC.

In regard to this clone: In the same sample, other DNA sequences code for this CDR3. This chain uses TRBV6-5 with TRBJ1-1; 8 positions agree with TRBD1. After removal of 2 bases from V and 6 bases from J, the junction contained 5 bases not matched to a gene. The CDR3 spans 14 residues. Germline V lookup: CDR1 MNHEY, CDR2 SVGAGI. DNA of the CDR3: TGTGCCAGCAGTTACACCGGACAGGGCGCTGAAGCTTTCTTT. It codes for CASSYTGQGAEAFF.